This T cell receptor beta chain is drawn from a study of blood T cell repertoires in COVID-19. The overall study: Both acute and convalescent COVID-19 samples were obtained from the United States, Italy and Spain. PBMCs, B-cell-depleted T cells, or T cells were the source of the cDNA or gDNA that made up the material.

Authors' processing steps: How many nucleated cells were present was estimated from reference gene primer amplification. The protocol was immunoSEQ multiplex PCR, while the TCRdb copy is restricted to in-frame clones and leaves out a portion. V and J calls and clone size are those listed in that table; D and trimming were worked out from the DNA. The table includes approximately 350,000 clones, 70% to 90% detected once. The germline gives CDR1 SGDLS, CDR2 YYNGEE. This CDR3 has 11 amino acids. The V gene lost 6 bases and the J gene lost 11 bases, with 14 bases spanning the gap. This chain connects TRBV9 to TRBJ1-2; weak D call: TRBD1 (5 bases). Sequencing was performed on peripheral blood. The sequence was collected from a man aged 35-49 years with acute or convalescent COVID-19. The CDR3 region is CASTDSATYTF. The CDR3 region has the DNA TGTGCCAGCACCGACAGCGCTACATACACCTTC.